One sample yielded the 9 T cell receptor beta chains listed below, sequenced in a study of T cells in Graves' hyperthyroidism and ophthalmopathy (dated by TCRdb to between 2018 and 2020). The library came from multiplex PCR. Sequenced using an Illumina HiSeq 2000. The TCR beta CDR3 regions were amplified from the RNA transcripts. The TCR CDR3 was subjected to a first round of RT-PCR using the HTBI primer set and the Qiagen OneStep RT-PCR kit. Through fastp at Q25 and MiXCR, TCRdb rebuilt clones from the public reads, retaining in-frame beta chains. Rows with a matching CDR3 protein are joined into one entry that keeps the most common DNA and genes. Within this sample are approximately 400,000 distinct CDR3 sequences, with around an eighth of them counted one time only. The ten biggest clones cover over 25% of the sample. The sequencing input was blood. The receptors come from a man aged 45-60 years with Graves' ophthalmopathy.

DNA of the CDR3: TGTGCCAGCAGTCGAGACGGGTCCTACGGCTACACCTTC. The encoded protein is CASSRDGSYGYTF. This chain connects TRBV28 to TRBJ1-2; no clear D. V lost 5 bases and J lost 8, with 15 bases in between. Germline-derived CDR1 and CDR2 are MDHEN and SYDVKM. The CDR3 spans 13 residues.

This clonotype has a count of ten or more. The J gene is TRBJ2-7, the V gene TRBV30, with 8 bases aligning to TRBD1. The CDR3 has 14 residues. Germline V gene data show CDR1 as GTSNPN and CDR2 as SVGIG (reference sequence). Trimming at V came to 3 bases and at J to 4 bases, leaving 8 bases not matched to a gene. The CDR3 protein is CAWRPGQVLYEQYF. CDR3 nucleotide sequence: TGTGCCTGGAGGCCGGGACAGGTGCTTTACGAGCAGTACTTC.

This rearrangement joins TRBV5-6 to TRBJ2-5; D not resolved. CDR3 length equals 16 residues. Trimming pared 4 bases from V and 2 bases from J, leaving 18 bases between. The germline CDR1 and CDR2 sequences are SGHDT and YYEEEE. CDR3 sequence reads: CASSKLQLRMQETQYF. The DNA of the CDR3 is TGTGCCAGCAGCAAGCTCCAGCTACGGATGCAAGAGACCCAGTACTTC.

This clonotype was observed many times. V gene TRBV18 combines with J gene TRBJ2-5, with TRBD1 matching 9 bases. Germline-derived CDR1 and CDR2 are KGHSH and LQKENI. J gave up 4 bases and V 3 bases, and 3 bases lay outside the gene matches. This CDR3 contains 14 residues. CDR3 sequence (DNA): TGTGCCAGCTCACCGGGACAGGGAAGAGAGACCCAGTACTTC. Translating it yields CASSPGQGRETQYF. Drawing the rest from reference TRBV18 and TRBJ2-5, the complete variable domain is NAGVMQNPRHLVRRRGQEARLRCSPMKGHSHVYWYRQLPEEGLKFMVYLQKENIIDESGMPKERFSAEFPKEGPSILRIQQVVRGDSAAYFCASSPGQGRETQYFGPGTRLLVL.

This clonotype was found many times. This sequence joins TRBV12-3 or TRBV12-4 and TRBJ2-1, with 11 bases fitting TRBD2. CDR3 length: 18 residues. J lost 3 bases, V lost 1 base, and 8 bases had no gene match. The CDR3 region is CASSLVLAGAVNYNEQFF. CDR3 nucleotides: TGTGCCAGCAGTTTAGTACTAGCGGGAGCTGTGAACTACAATGAGCAGTTCTTC.

This clonotype was seen a handful of times. The chain employs TRBV11-2 and TRBJ2-7; D is possibly TRBD1 (5 bases). Germline CDR1 and CDR2: SGHAT and FQNNGV. Trimming shortened V by 4 bases and J by 3 bases, and 16 bases separated the two germline ends. CDR3 length equals 15 residues. This chain's CDR3 is CASSSGIDRRYEQYF. The CDR3 DNA is TGTGCCAGCAGCTCAGGGATTGACAGACGCTACGAGCAGTACTTC.

This clonotype was seen a handful of times. The V and J genes are TRBV28 and TRBJ2-1, with D perhaps being TRBD1 or TRBD2 (7 bases each). CDR3 length: 17 amino acids. V was cut by 7 bases and J by 0 bases, with 19 bases left in between. Germline V gene sequence: CDR1 MDHEN, CDR2 SYDVKM. The CDR3 sequence: CASKGGGSPSSYNEQFF. The DNA for the CDR3 is TGTGCCAGCAAAGGGGGCGGGAGCCCCAGCTCCTACAATGAGCAGTTCTTC.

This clonotype turned up a few times. V and J are TRBV19 and TRBJ2-1; D is tentatively TRBD1 or TRBD2 (5 bases each). The CDR3 loop spans 14 amino acids. Germline CDR1 is LNHDA and CDR2 is SQIVND (reference sequence). With 6 bases removed from V and 4 bases from J, the gap between germline ends came to 13 bases. In nucleotides, the CDR3 is TGTGCCAGTAGGTCCGGGACCGATTACAATGAGCAGTTCTTC. Translation: CASRSGTDYNEQFF.

In its sample, this clonotype was seen many times. The chain links TRBV20-1 to TRBJ2-1; 7 nucleotides align to TRBD2. V was clipped by 3 bases and J by 9 bases; unmatched bases: 20. There are 17 residues in the CDR3. Germline V CDR1 and CDR2: DFQATT, SNEGSKA (reference sequence). The DNA for the CDR3 is TGCAGTGCTAGTCCCGGCAGAGTTAGCGGGCCTCTCGTTGAGCAGTTCTTC. Translated, it gives CSASPGRVSGPLVEQFF.